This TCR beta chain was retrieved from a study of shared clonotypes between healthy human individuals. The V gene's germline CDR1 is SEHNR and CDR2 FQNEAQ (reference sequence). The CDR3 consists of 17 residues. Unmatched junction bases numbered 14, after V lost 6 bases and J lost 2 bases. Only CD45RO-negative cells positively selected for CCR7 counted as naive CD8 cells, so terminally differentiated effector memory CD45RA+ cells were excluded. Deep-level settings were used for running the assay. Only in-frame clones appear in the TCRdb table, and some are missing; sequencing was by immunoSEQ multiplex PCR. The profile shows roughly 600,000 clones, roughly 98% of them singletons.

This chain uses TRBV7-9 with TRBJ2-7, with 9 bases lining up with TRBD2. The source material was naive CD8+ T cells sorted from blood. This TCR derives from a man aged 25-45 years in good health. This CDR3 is CASRGPSGTAIPYEQYF. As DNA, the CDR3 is TGTGCCAGCAGGGGACCTAGCGGGACCGCGATCCCCTACGAGCAGTACTTC.